The sequence of this T cell receptor beta chain was determined in a study of blood T cells in healthy people across ages. V was cut by 0 bases and J by 4 bases, with 13 bases left in between. Germline CDR1 is KGHSH and CDR2 is LQKENI. The CDR3 loop spans 16 amino acids. A remark on this clonotype: The target antigen is unknown.

Study-wide findings and caveats: CMV status of donors was unknown, possibly confounding expanded clonotype changes. A strong correlation was seen between TCR beta diversity and naive T cell percentage.

A J-beta primer mix and a sample-barcoded 5' primer were used in a second PCR of roughly 6 to 11 cycles. MiXCR, run by TCRdb on the 5' RACE reads, gives a single entry per CDR3 protein. Of about 1.5 million distinct CDR3 sequences in the sample, about 45% were seen once. The genes are TRBV18 and TRBJ2-1; D is possibly TRBD1 (6 bases). The source is a woman under 30 in good health. Sample: blood. This CDR3 is CASSPPGAGEYNEQFF. CDR3 sequence (DNA): TGTGCCAGCTCACCACCGGGGGCCGGGGAGTACAATGAGCAGTTCTTC.